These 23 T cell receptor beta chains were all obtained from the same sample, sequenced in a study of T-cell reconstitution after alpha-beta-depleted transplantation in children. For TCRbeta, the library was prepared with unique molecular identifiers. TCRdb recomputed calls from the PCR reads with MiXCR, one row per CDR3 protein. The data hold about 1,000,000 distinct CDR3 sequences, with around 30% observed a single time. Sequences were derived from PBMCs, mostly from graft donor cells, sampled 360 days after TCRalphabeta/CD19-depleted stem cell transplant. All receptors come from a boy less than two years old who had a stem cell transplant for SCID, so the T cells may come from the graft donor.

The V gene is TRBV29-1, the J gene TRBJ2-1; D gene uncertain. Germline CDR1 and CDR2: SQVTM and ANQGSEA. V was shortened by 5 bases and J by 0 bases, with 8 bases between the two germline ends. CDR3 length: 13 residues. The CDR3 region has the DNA TGCAGCGTTTCCCTAAACTCCTACAATGAGCAGTTCTTC. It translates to CSVSLNSYNEQFF.

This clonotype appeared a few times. The DNA for the CDR3 is TGTGCCAGCAGTTTGGATGTGGCGACAGATACGCAGTATTTT. It encodes CASSLDVATDTQYF. This chain joins TRBV28 and TRBJ2-3; D is unresolved. The CDR3 sequence is 14 residues long. Germline values: CDR1 MDHEN, CDR2 SYDVKM. Trimming shortened V by 3 bases and J by 3 bases, and 10 bases separated the two germline ends.

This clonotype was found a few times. CDR3 sequence reads: CASREESDEQFF. In DNA, the CDR3 is TGTGCCAGCAGGGAGGAATCTGATGAGCAGTTCTTC. The chain joins TRBV12-3 or TRBV12-4 to TRBJ2-1; tentatively, D is TRBD2 (5 bases). Trimming removed 6 bases at V and 8 bases at J, with 11 bases between. The CDR3 sequence is 12 residues long.

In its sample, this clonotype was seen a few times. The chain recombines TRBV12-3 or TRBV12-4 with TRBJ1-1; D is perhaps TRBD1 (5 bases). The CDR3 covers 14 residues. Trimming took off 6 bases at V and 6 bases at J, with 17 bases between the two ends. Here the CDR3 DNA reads TGTGCCAGCAGCCCCGACAATCAGGGCGCTGAAGCTTTCTTT. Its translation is CASSPDNQGAEAFF.

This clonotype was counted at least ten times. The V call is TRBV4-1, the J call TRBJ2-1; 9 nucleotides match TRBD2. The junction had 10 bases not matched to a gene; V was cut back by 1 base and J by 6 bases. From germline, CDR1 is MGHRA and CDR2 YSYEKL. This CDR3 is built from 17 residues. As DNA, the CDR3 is TGCGCCAGCAGCCAAGTTCTCGCGGGACTAGCAATCAATGAGCAGTTCTTC. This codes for CASSQVLAGLAINEQFF.

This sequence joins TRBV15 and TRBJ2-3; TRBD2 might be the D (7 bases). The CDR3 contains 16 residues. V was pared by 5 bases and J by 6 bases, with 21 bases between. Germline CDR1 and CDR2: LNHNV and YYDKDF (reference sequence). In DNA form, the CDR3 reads TGTGCCACCAGCGGGGGGGCGAGGGTGGTGCCGGATACGCAGTATTTT. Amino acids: CATSGGARVVPDTQYF.

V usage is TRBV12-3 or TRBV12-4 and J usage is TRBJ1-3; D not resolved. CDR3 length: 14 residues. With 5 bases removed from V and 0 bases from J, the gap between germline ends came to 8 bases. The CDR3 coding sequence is TGTGCCAGCAGTCCCTTTCACTCTGGAAACACCATATATTTT. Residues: CASSPFHSGNTIYF.

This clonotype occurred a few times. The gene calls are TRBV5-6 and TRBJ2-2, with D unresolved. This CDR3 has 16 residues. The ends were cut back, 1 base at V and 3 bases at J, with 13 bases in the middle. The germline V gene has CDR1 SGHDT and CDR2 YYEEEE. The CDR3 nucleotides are TGTGCCAGCAGCTTGTATCAGCAAATGCACACCGGGGAGCTGTTTTTT. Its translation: CASSLYQQMHTGELFF.

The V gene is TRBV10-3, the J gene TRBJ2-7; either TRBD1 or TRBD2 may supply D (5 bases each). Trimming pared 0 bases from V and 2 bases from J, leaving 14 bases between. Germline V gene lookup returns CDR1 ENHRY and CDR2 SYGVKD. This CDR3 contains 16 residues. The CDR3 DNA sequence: TGTGCCATCAGTGAGTCCGTGGGACGGGTCACCTACGAGCAGTACTTC. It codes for CAISESVGRVTYEQYF.

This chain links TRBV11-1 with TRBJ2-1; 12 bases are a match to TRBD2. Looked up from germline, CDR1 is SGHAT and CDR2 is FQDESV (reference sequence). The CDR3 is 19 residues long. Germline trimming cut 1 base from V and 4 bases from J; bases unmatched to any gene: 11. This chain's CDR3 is CASSLGRISGLAGYNEQFF. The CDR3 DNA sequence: TGTGCCAGCAGCTTAGGGCGGATATCCGGACTAGCGGGGTACAATGAGCAGTTCTTC.

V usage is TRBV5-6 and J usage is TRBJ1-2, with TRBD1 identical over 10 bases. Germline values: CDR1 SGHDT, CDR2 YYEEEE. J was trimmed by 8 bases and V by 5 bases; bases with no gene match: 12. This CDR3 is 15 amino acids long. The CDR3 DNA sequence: TGTGCCAGCAGTGATCCGGGACAGGGGTCTTGGGGCTACACCTTC. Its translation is CASSDPGQGSWGYTF.

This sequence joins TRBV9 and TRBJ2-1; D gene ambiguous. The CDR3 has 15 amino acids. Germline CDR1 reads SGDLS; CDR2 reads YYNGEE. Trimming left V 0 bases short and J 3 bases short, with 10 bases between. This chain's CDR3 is CASSVGGNGYNEQFF. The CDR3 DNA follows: TGTGCCAGCAGCGTAGGAGGTAACGGCTACAATGAGCAGTTCTTC.

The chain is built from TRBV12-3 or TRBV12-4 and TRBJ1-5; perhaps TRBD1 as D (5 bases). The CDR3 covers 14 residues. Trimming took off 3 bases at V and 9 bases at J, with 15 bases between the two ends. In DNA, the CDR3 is TGTGCCAGCAGTTTGGAGGTGGGGCCCGGGCCCCAGCATTTT. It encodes CASSLEVGPGPQHF.

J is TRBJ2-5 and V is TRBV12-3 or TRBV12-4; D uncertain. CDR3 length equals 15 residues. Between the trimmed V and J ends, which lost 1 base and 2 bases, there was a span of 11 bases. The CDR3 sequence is CASSLGAYEQETQYF. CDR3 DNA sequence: TGTGCCAGCAGTTTAGGGGCCTACGAGCAAGAGACCCAGTACTTC.

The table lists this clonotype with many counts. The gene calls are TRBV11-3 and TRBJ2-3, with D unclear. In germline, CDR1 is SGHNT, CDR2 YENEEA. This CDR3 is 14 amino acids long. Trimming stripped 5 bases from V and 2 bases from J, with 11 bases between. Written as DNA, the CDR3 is TGTGCCAGCAGCCCCACGTGGCCCACAGATACGCAGTATTTT. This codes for CASSPTWPTDTQYF.

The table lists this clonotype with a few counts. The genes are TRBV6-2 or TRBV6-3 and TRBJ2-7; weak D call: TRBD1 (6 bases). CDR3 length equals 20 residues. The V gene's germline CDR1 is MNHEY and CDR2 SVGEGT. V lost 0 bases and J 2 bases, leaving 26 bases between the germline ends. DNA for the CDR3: TGTGCCAGCAGTTACTCGAAATCATTGGACACCACGGGACACACCTACGAGCAGTACTTC. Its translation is CASSYSKSLDTTGHTYEQYF.

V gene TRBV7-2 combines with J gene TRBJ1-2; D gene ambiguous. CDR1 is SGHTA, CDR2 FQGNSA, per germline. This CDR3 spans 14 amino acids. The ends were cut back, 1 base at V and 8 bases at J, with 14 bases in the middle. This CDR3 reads CASSLDGRAQGYTF. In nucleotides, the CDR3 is TGTGCCAGCAGCTTAGATGGCCGCGCGCAGGGCTACACCTTC.

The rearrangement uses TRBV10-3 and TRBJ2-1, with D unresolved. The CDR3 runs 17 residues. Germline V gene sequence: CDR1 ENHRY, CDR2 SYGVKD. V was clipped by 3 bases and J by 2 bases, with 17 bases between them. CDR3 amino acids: CAISDKGGLQAYNEQFF. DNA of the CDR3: TGTGCCATCAGTGACAAGGGCGGCCTACAAGCCTACAATGAGCAGTTCTTC.

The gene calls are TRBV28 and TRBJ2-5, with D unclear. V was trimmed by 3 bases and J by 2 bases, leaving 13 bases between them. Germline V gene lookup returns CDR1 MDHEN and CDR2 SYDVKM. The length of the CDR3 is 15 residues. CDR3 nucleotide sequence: TGTGCCAGCAGTTTGAGGAATGGGATTCAAGAGACCCAGTACTTC. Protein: CASSLRNGIQETQYF.

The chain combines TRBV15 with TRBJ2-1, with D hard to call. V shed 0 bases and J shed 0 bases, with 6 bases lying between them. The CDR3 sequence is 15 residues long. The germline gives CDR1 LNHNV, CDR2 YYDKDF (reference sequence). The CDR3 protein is CATSRDRSSYNEQFF. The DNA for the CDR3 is TGTGCCACCAGCAGAGACAGGTCCTCCTACAATGAGCAGTTCTTC.

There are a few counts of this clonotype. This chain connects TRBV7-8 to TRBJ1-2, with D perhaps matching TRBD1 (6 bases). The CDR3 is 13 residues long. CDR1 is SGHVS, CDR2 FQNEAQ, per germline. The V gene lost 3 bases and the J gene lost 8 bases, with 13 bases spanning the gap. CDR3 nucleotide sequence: TGTGCCAGCAGCTTTCTCGACAGGAGGGGCTACACCTTC. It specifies CASSFLDRRGYTF.

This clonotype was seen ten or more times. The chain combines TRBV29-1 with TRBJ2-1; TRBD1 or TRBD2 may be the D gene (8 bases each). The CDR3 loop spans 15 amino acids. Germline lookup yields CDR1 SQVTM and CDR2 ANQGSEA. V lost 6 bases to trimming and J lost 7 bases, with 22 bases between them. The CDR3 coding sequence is TGCAGCGTGCTCAACAGGGGGAAGCGGGGGAATGAGCAGTTCTTC. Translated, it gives CSVLNRGKRGNEQFF.

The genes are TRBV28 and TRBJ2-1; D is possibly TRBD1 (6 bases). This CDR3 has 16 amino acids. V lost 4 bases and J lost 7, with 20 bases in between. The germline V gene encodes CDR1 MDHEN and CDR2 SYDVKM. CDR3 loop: CASSSGLSIRGNEQFF. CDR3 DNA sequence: TGTGCCAGCAGTTCCGGACTGTCCATAAGGGGGAATGAGCAGTTCTTC. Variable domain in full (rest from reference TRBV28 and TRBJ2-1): DVKVTQSSRYLVKRTGEKVFLECVQDMDHENMFWYRQDPGLGLRLIYFSYDVKMKEKGDIPEGYSVSREKKERFSLILESASTNQTSMYLCASSSGLSIRGNEQFFGPGTRLTVL.